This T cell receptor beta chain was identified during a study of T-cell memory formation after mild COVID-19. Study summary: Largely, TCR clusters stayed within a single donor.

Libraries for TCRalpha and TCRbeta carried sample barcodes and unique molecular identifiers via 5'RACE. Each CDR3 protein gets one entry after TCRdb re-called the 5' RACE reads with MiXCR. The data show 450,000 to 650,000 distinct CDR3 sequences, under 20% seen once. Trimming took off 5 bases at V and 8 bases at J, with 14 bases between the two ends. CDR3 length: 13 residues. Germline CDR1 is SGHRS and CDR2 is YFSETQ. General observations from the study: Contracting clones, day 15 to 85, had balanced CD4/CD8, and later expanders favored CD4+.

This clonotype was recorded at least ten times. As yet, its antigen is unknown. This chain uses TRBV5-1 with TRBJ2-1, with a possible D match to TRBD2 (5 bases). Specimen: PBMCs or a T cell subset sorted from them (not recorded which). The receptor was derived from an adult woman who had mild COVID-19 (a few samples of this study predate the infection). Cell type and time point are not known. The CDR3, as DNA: TGCGCCAGCAGACCAGACTACTGGGATGAGCAGTTCTTC. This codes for CASRPDYWDEQFF.